The clone carrying this T cell receptor beta chain was observed many times. Its antigen is unknown. The library was built from approximately 400 ng RNA with molecular barcoded adaptors for alpha/delta and beta/gamma chains. TCRdb ran MiXCR on the reads and lists one entry per CDR3 protein. Among 130,000 or so distinct CDR3 sequences listed, around 13% were seen once. At the time of active disease, bone marrow was collected from every patient. This record belongs to a study of read filtering for tumor transcriptome and immune sequencing. Study in general: Whole-transcriptome libraries were prepared after DNase treatment. Study-wide results and caveats: Even smaller IR-seq throughput identified most shared clonotypes. About 77% of IR-seq clonotypes had a single read, yet these held approximately 4% of reads.

CDR3 size: 15 residues. Deletions cut 8 bases from V and 0 bases from J, with 14 bases between. Germline V gene lookup returns CDR1 SGHVS and CDR2 FNYEAQ. The sample was a population of CD138-negative cells sorted from bone marrow. The TCR originated in a donor aged 40 or over with multiple myeloma. The chain has TRBV7-6 and TRBJ2-1, with D tentatively TRBD2 (6 bases). CDR3 loop: CASLRDMSSYNEQFF. The CDR3 DNA sequence: TGTGCCAGCTTGCGGGATATGAGCTCCTACAATGAGCAGTTCTTC.